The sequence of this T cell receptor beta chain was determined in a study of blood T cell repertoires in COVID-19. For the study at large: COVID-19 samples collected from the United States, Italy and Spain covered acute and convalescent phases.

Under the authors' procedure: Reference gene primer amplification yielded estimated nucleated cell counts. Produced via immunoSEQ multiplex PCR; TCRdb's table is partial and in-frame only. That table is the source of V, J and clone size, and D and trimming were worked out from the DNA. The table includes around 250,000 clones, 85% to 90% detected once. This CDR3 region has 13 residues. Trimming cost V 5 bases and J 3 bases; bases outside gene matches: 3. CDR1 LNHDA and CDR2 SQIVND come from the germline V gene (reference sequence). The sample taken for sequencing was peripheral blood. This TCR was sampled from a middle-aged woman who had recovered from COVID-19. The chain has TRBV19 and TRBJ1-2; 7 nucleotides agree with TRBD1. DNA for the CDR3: TGTGCCAGTAGTCCAGGGGGAGACTATGGCTACACCTTC. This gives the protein CASSPGGDYGYTF.